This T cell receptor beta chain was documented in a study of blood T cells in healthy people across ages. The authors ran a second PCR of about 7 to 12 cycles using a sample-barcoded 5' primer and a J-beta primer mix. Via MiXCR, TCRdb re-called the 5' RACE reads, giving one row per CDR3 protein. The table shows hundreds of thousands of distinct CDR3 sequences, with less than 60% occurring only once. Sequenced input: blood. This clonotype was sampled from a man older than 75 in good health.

The CDR3 region has the DNA TGTGCCAGCAGTTCGAGCGGGAGGGCCCTTCAGGATTACAATGAGCAGTTCTTC. Translating it yields CASSSSGRALQDYNEQFF. This chain links TRBV12-3 or TRBV12-4 with TRBJ2-1, with TRBD2 identical over 10 bases. The length of the CDR3 is 18 residues. The junction had 13 bases not matched to a gene; V was cut back by 4 bases and J by 4 bases.